This passage covers 5 T cell receptor beta chains from one sample sequenced in a study of cytomegalovirus exposure and HLA in healthy donors. The PCR used 60 Vbeta and 13 Jbeta primers. TCRdb keeps only in-frame clones here, not all; method: immunoSEQ multiplex PCR. The sample shows about 180,000 clones, around 79% of them seen only once. The sequencing sample was made of PBMCs. These receptors were obtained from a man in his forties in good health and CMV-seropositive.

This chain links TRBV7-9 with TRBJ1-5; 7 nucleotides line up with TRBD1. Germline loops: CDR1 SEHNR, CDR2 FQNEAQ (reference sequence). Unmatched junction bases numbered 8, after V lost 2 bases and J lost 7 bases. CDR3 length equals 15 residues. As DNA, the CDR3 is TGTGCCAGCAGCTTAACAGGGGTCGGGCACCAGCCCCAGCATTTT. This sequence encodes CASSLTGVGHQPQHF.

This clone has more than one count but fewer than ten. The V gene is TRBV7-9, the J gene TRBJ2-7, with 9 nucleotides matching TRBD2. The CDR3 has 19 residues. Germline values: CDR1 SEHNR, CDR2 FQNEAQ (reference sequence). The V gene end was trimmed by 5 bases and the J gene end by 2 bases; junction bases not matched to a gene: 19. CDR3 nucleotide sequence: TGTGCCAGCAGCCCGATTGGAGGGCTAGCGGGGAAAATCGCCTACGAGCAGTACTTC. As protein: CASSPIGGLAGKIAYEQYF.

The gene calls are TRBV15 and TRBJ1-1; 7 bases map to TRBD1. Trimming cost V 0 bases and J 2 bases; bases outside gene matches: 9. There are 17 residues in the CDR3. Germline CDR1 LNHNV, CDR2 YYDKDF (reference sequence). CDR3 DNA: TGTGCCACCAGCAGAGATATTGGGACAGCAGTCAACACTGAAGCTTTCTTT. Protein sequence: CATSRDIGTAVNTEAFF.

V is TRBV13 and J is TRBJ2-7, with D possibly TRBD1 on 6 matching bases. The CDR3 has 15 amino acids. Trimming removed 6 bases at V and 6 bases at J, with 21 bases between. Germline V gives CDR1 PRHDT, CDR2 FYEKMQ (reference sequence). CDR3 DNA: TGTGCCAGCAGGCCGACAGGCAATCTGGATCCCGAGCAGTACTTC. It yields the protein CASRPTGNLDPEQYF.

The V gene is TRBV10-1, the J gene TRBJ2-3; D may be TRBD2 (6 bases). Germline assignment: CDR1 WNHNN and CDR2 SYGVQD (reference sequence). This CDR3 comprises 15 residues. V lost 0 bases and J lost 2, with 9 bases in between. The CDR3 coding sequence is TGCGCCAGCAGTGAGTCGATAGCGGCCACAGATACGCAGTATTTT. Protein: CASSESIAATDTQYF.